This T cell receptor (beta chain) emerged from a study of a mutant IDH1 vaccine in newly diagnosed glioma. On the study more broadly: Vaccine administration was initiated 4-6 weeks following radiotherapy alone, or with temozolomide cycles. The treated population exhibited a male proportion of about 60%, a female proportion of roughly 40%, and a mean age of approximately 42 years.

To note about this clone: As yet, its antigen is unknown.

The CDR3 runs to 16 residues. Germline V gene lookup returns CDR1 SNHLY and CDR2 FYNNEI. V trimming: 5 bases; J trimming: 4 bases; junction bases outside the gene matches: 5. The repertoire was sequenced with immunoSEQ multiplex PCR; TCRdb's copy has only in-frame clones and lacks some. The data hold around 80,000 clones, with 85% to 90% observed a single time. Time point: week 23, last vaccination. Each dose delivered 300 ug of mutant IDH1 20-mer peptide subcutaneously with imiquimod. This receptor was identified in a woman aged 50 to 60 with glioma. This specimen was PBMCs, taken from a glioma patient whose treatment included an IDH1 peptide vaccine. The V and J genes are TRBV2 and TRBJ2-3; 14 nucleotides align to TRBD2. The CDR3 DNA is TGTGCCAGCAGTCCGGGACTAGCGGGAGAGGCAGATACGCAGTATTTT. Its protein product is CASSPGLAGEADTQYF.